This T cell receptor (beta chain) was observed in a study of CD8 T cells in ankylosing spondylitis. This clonotype appeared a few times. Its antigen is as yet unknown. TCRdb re-called the 5' RACE reads with MiXCR, one entry per CDR3 protein. The data show hundreds of thousands of distinct CDR3 sequences, about an eighth seen once. Study-wide results and caveats: A TCR beta motif of 7 or 8 highly homologous variants appeared characteristic of ankylosing spondylitis blood.

Trimming cost V 4 bases and J 2 bases, with 21 bases left between them. The germline V gene encodes CDR1 SGHRS and CDR2 YFSETQ. The CDR3 is 17 residues long. V and J are TRBV5-1 and TRBJ2-5; tentative D call: TRBD1 (6 bases). This receptor was obtained from a male donor with ankylosing spondylitis. Sequences were obtained from blood, either unsorted or a sorted T cell fraction (not recorded which). This chain's CDR3 is CASSRQWPNREQETQYF. The CDR3 nucleotides are TGCGCCAGCAGCCGGCAGTGGCCCAACAGGGAGCAAGAGACCCAGTACTTC.